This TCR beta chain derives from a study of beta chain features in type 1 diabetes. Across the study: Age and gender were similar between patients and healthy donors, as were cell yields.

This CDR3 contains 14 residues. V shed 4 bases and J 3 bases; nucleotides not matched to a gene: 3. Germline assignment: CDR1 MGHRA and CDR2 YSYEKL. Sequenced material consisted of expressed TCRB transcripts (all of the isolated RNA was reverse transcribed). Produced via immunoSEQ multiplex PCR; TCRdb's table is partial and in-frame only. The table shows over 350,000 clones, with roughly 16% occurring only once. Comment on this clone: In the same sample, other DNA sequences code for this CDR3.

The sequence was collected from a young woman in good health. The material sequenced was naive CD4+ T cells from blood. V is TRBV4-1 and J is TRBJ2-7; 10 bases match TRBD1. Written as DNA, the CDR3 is TGCGCCAGCAGCCCGACAGGGGGCCTCTACGAGCAGTACTTC. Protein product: CASSPTGGLYEQYF.